Listed here are 24 T cell receptor beta chains from one sample, sequenced in a study of cytomegalovirus exposure and HLA in healthy donors. PCR was performed using 60 Vbeta and 13 Jbeta primers. TCRdb's table, derived via immunoSEQ multiplex PCR, lists solely in-frame clones and lacks some. The sample yields approximately 110,000 clones, around 74% seen once. The sample taken for sequencing was PBMCs. The origin of the receptors is a woman between 40 and 55 years old in good health and CMV-seropositive.

This chain joins TRBV27 and TRBJ1-3; 10 positions agree with TRBD1. Germline-derived CDR1 and CDR2 are MNHEY and SMNVEV (reference sequence). The CDR3 runs to 13 residues. V shed 6 bases and J 5 bases; nucleotides not matched to a gene: 1. The CDR3 region is CASRGQGRNTIYF. The CDR3 bases are TGTGCCAGCAGGGGACAGGGGAGAAACACCATATATTTT.

This clone occurred once. The rearrangement joins TRBV28 to TRBJ1-6; 7 nucleotides agree with TRBD1. The V segment lost 3 bases and the J segment 14 bases; nucleotides outside the gene matches: 16. This CDR3 has 16 residues. The germline V gene has CDR1 MDHEN and CDR2 SYDVKM. The CDR3 loop reads CASSFLSGTALKSLHF. CDR3 DNA: TGTGCCAGCAGTTTCCTCTCCGGGACAGCCCTTAAATCCCTCCACTTT.

The chain uses TRBV11-3 and TRBJ1-2; D call uncertain. V lost 4 bases to trimming and J lost 1 base, with 7 bases between them. Germline-derived CDR1 and CDR2 are SGHNT and YENEEA. This CDR3 is built from 13 residues. The CDR3 DNA is TGTGCCAGCAGCTCCCCTCGTAACTATGGCTACACCTTC. Its translation is CASSSPRNYGYTF.

This clone appeared a single time. V gene TRBV27 combines with J gene TRBJ2-5, with TRBD2 matching 7 bases. The trim removed 8 bases at V and 4 bases at J, leaving 4 bases unmatched. The CDR3 length is 12 residues. Germline lookup yields CDR1 MNHEY and CDR2 SMNVEV (reference sequence). DNA for the CDR3: TGTGCCAGCTCTTCGGGGGGAGAGACCCAGTACTTC. Its translation is CASSSGGETQYF.

The table lists this clone with a count of one. The rearrangement links TRBV6-5 to TRBJ2-1; 8 nucleotides match TRBD1. The CDR3 length is 16 residues. Germline V gene lookup returns CDR1 MNHEY and CDR2 SVGAGI. Unmatched junction bases numbered 8, after V lost 0 bases and J lost 7 bases. CDR3 sequence reads: CASSYSITGGWNEQFF. In nucleotides, the CDR3 is TGTGCCAGCAGTTACTCGATAACAGGGGGTTGGAATGAGCAGTTCTTC.

This chain joins TRBV13 and TRBJ1-2; possible D gene TRBD1, 6 bases. CDR1 is PRHDT and CDR2 is FYEKMQ in the germline V gene (reference sequence). This CDR3 comprises 14 residues. The ends were cut back, 3 bases at V and 2 bases at J, with 10 bases in the middle. The CDR3 bases are TGTGCCAGCAGCTTGCAGGGGACCAACTATGGCTACACCTTC. It yields the protein CASSLQGTNYGYTF.

The gene calls are TRBV7-2 and TRBJ1-4; TRBD1 agrees at 10 bases. CDR3 length: 15 residues. The ends lost 1 base at V and 6 bases at J; junction bases unmatched: 2. Germline-derived CDR1 and CDR2 are SGHTA and FQGNSA. Written as DNA, the CDR3 is TGTGCCAGCAGCTTAGTTGGGACAGGGGATGAAAAACTGTTTTTT. As protein: CASSLVGTGDEKLFF.

This sequence joins TRBV5-8 and TRBJ1-1, with 9 bases that match TRBD1. Germline CDR1 and CDR2: SGHTS and YDEGEE. Germline trimming cut 3 bases from V and 5 bases from J; bases unmatched to any gene: 11. This CDR3 spans 16 amino acids. CDR3 protein: CASSSTTRQGGTEAFF. CDR3 nucleotides: TGTGCCAGCAGCTCCACCACCCGACAGGGGGGAACTGAAGCTTTCTTT.

The V call is TRBV6-5, the J call TRBJ1-2, with a possible D match to TRBD1 (5 bases). Germline V CDR1 and CDR2: MNHEY, SVGAGI. The CDR3 has 14 amino acids. V lost 7 bases to trimming and J lost 9 bases, with 21 bases between them. The chain's CDR3 is CASIPSRGGVRYTF. CDR3 DNA sequence: TGTGCCAGCATCCCCTCCCGGGGGGGGGTTCGCTACACCTTC.

In DNA form, the CDR3 reads TGTGCCACCAGCAGAGATCGGGCTAGCGGGTCCAACATTCAGTACTTC. Protein product: CATSRDRASGSNIQYF. The rearrangement joins TRBV15 to TRBJ2-4, with 8 bases fitting TRBD2. Germline-derived CDR1 and CDR2 are LNHNV and YYDKDF (reference sequence). Germline trimming cut 0 bases from V and 7 bases from J; bases unmatched to any gene: 8. CDR3 length: 16 residues.

The chain uses TRBV5-8 and TRBJ2-5, with D possibly matching TRBD1 (6 bases). The last part of the DNA fits TRBJ2-7 better; the J call may be wrong. CDR1 and CDR2 (germline): SGHTS, YDEGEE. This CDR3 comprises 13 residues. The CDR3 region is CASSTDSSYEQYF. CDR3 coding DNA: TGTGCCAGCAGCACGGACAGCTCCTACGAGCAGTACTTC.

This sequence joins TRBV5-1 and TRBJ2-2, with 10 bases identical to TRBD1. Germline values: CDR1 SGHRS, CDR2 YFSETQ. This CDR3 has 18 amino acids. V lost 3 bases to trimming and J lost 7 bases; unmatched junction nucleotides: 15. CDR3 in amino acids: CASSWPTRDRGSGGELFF. The CDR3 coding sequence is TGCGCCAGCAGCTGGCCCACTCGGGACAGGGGTTCAGGCGGGGAGCTGTTTTTT.

This chain joins TRBV11-2 and TRBJ1-4, with TRBD1 identical over 8 bases. The V segment lost 5 bases and the J segment 6 bases; nucleotides outside the gene matches: 11. The CDR3 is made up of 16 amino acids. Germline V gene lookup returns CDR1 SGHAT and CDR2 FQNNGV. This CDR3 is CASSAKPSGGDEKLFF. The DNA of the CDR3 is TGTGCCAGCAGCGCAAAACCCTCAGGGGGCGATGAAAAACTGTTTTTT.

This clone came up once. V gene TRBV5-1 combines with J gene TRBJ2-2; 10 bases map to TRBD2. V lost 4 bases, J lost 6 bases, and 6 bases stayed unmatched. The V gene's germline CDR1 is SGHRS and CDR2 YFSETQ. This CDR3 has 15 residues. The CDR3 DNA is TGCGCCAGCAGCCGACCTAGCGGGGGCGCCGGGGAGCTGTTTTTT. It is translated as CASSRPSGGAGELFF. The variable domain in full, completed from reference TRBV5-1 and TRBJ2-2, reads KAGVTQTPRYLIKTRGQQVTLSCSPISGHRSVSWYQQTPGQGLQFLFEYFSETQRNKGNFPGRFSGRQFSNSRSEMNVSTLELGDSALYLCASSRPSGGAGELFFGEGSRLTVL.

This chain connects TRBV5-1 to TRBJ2-3; TRBD2 matches 8 bases. V shed 2 bases and J 1 base; nucleotides not matched to a gene: 3. CDR3 size: 15 residues. Per the germline V gene, CDR1 is SGHRS and CDR2 is YFSETQ. CDR3 DNA: TGCGCCAGCAGCTTCGAGCGGGAGCGCACAGATACGCAGTATTTT. It translates to CASSFERERTDTQYF. The whole variable domain, filled in from reference TRBV5-1 and TRBJ2-3, reads KAGVTQTPRYLIKTRGQQVTLSCSPISGHRSVSWYQQTPGQGLQFLFEYFSETQRNKGNFPGRFSGRQFSNSRSEMNVSTLELGDSALYLCASSFERERTDTQYFGPGTRLTVL.

This clone was seen more than once but under ten times. V is TRBV11-2 and J is TRBJ2-1, with TRBD2 matching 7 bases. Germline loops: CDR1 SGHAT, CDR2 FQNNGV. With 4 bases clipped from V and 1 base from J, the junction kept 16 bases outside the gene matches. This CDR3 is built from 19 residues. For the CDR3, the DNA is TGTGCCAGCAGCTCTATACACTCTCGACTAGCCAAATCCTACAATGAGCAGTTCTTC. Translating it yields CASSSIHSRLAKSYNEQFF.

On this clone itself: Other nucleotide sequences from this sample produce the same CDR3. The rearrangement joins TRBV11-3 to TRBJ1-1, with 7 bases that match TRBD1. V gave up 5 bases and J gave up 8 bases; unmatched junction bases: 8. Germline-derived CDR1 and CDR2 are SGHNT and YENEEA. The CDR3 sequence is 13 residues long. DNA for the CDR3: TGTGCCAGCAGCCACCGGGACAGTGAAGAAGCTTTCTTT. Translating gives CASSHRDSEEAFF.

This clone was counted only a few times. The chain carries TRBV28 and TRBJ1-1; TRBD1 aligns across 7 bases. V lost 7 bases, J lost 3 bases, and 8 bases stayed unmatched. The CDR3 spans 14 residues. The germline V gene encodes CDR1 MDHEN and CDR2 SYDVKM. The chain's CDR3 is CASIEGARYTEAFF. The CDR3 nucleotides are TGTGCCAGCATAGAGGGGGCGAGGTACACTGAAGCTTTCTTT.

The chain joins TRBV2 to TRBJ2-2; TRBD1 matches at 8 bases. Germline loops: CDR1 SNHLY, CDR2 FYNNEI. The CDR3 covers 15 residues. The junction had 4 bases not matched to a gene; V was cut back by 5 bases and J by 2 bases. The CDR3 spells CASSKGQGNTGELFF. The DNA for the CDR3 is TGTGCCAGCAGTAAAGGACAGGGAAACACCGGGGAGCTGTTTTTT.

J is TRBJ2-7 and V is TRBV18, with a weak D call TRBD1 (6 bases). Germline V gene lookup returns CDR1 KGHSH and CDR2 LQKENI. The CDR3 spans 13 residues. V shed 5 bases and J shed 4 bases, with 12 bases lying between them. CDR3 loop: CASSAGAAYEQYF. In DNA form, the CDR3 reads TGTGCCAGCTCAGCAGGGGCCGCATACGAGCAGTACTTC.

The rearrangement uses TRBV7-6 and TRBJ2-3; weak D call: TRBD2 (6 bases). V was clipped by 5 bases and J by 0 bases, with 9 bases between them. Looked up from germline, CDR1 is SGHVS and CDR2 is FNYEAQ. The length of the CDR3 is 14 residues. CDR3 in amino acids: CASSPGTSTDTQYF. CDR3 sequence (DNA): TGTGCCAGCAGCCCCGGGACTAGCACAGATACGCAGTATTTT.

This clone came up once. The CDR3 sequence is CAISGGGGGDTQYF. The CDR3 DNA reads TGTGCCATCAGTGGTGGCGGGGGAGGGGATACGCAGTATTTT. The chain employs TRBV10-3 and TRBJ2-3; 7 nucleotides match TRBD2. Trimming cost V 4 bases and J 6 bases; bases outside gene matches: 7. CDR3 length: 14 amino acids. Germline CDR1 is ENHRY and CDR2 is SYGVKD.

V gene TRBV5-4 combines with J gene TRBJ2-7; D unclear. Trimming took 4 bases from V and 1 from J, leaving 9 bases between them. CDR1 SGHNT and CDR2 YYREEE come from the germline V gene (reference sequence). The CDR3 has 13 residues. CDR3 nucleotides: TGTGCCAGCAGCCCCCCCCGTTCCTACGAGCAGTACTTC. Translation: CASSPPRSYEQYF. The whole variable domain, filled in from reference TRBV5-4 and TRBJ2-7, reads ETGVTQSPTHLIKTRGQQVTLRCSSQSGHNTVSWYQQALGQGPQFIFQYYREEENGRGNFPPRFSGLQFPNYSSELNVNALELDDSALYLCASSPPRSYEQYFGPGTRLTVT.

The V gene is TRBV6-4, the J gene TRBJ1-1, with no clear D. From germline, CDR1 is MRHNA and CDR2 SNTAGT. Trimming took off 2 bases at V and 1 base at J, with 8 bases between the two ends. The CDR3 is made up of 14 amino acids. This chain's CDR3 is CASSDRDKNTEAFF. In nucleotides, the CDR3 is TGTGCCAGCAGTGACCGCGACAAGAACACTGAAGCTTTCTTT.